Shown below are 21 T cell receptor beta chains from a single sample sequenced in a study of blood T cell repertoires in COVID-19. Sequencing used immunoSEQ multiplex PCR; TCRdb keeps in-frame clones, though not all of them. The data show 150,000 or so clones, about 86% seen once. The specimen sequenced was peripheral blood. These TCRs come from a man in his forties or fifties with active or convalescent COVID-19.

In this sample, this clone turned up a few times. The rearrangement uses TRBV2 and TRBJ2-7; the match to TRBD1 covers 11 bases. In germline, CDR1 is SNHLY, CDR2 FYNNEI. J gave up 4 bases and V 3 bases, and 8 bases lay outside the gene matches. CDR3 length: 16 residues. In DNA form, the CDR3 reads TGTGCCAGCAGTGATCGCGGACAGGGGGCAAGATACGAGCAGTACTTC. Translating it yields CASSDRGQGARYEQYF.

The chain carries TRBV6-5 and TRBJ2-1; TRBD2 agrees at 7 bases. Germline V gene lookup returns CDR1 MNHEY and CDR2 SVGAGI. CDR3 length equals 15 residues. Unmatched junction bases numbered 5, after V lost 0 bases and J lost 6 bases. The CDR3 nucleotides are TGTGCCAGCAGTTACTCGTCAGCTAGCGGCAATGAGCAGTTCTTC. Amino acids: CASSYSSASGNEQFF.

The chain recombines TRBV24-1 with TRBJ2-2; the D gene is possibly TRBD2 (6 bases). The length of the CDR3 is 17 residues. Per the germline V gene, CDR1 is KGHDR and CDR2 is SFDVKD. V lost 6 bases, J lost 1 base, and 17 bases lay in between. The CDR3 spells CATSTTTGLQNTGELFF. CDR3 nucleotides: TGTGCCACCAGTACCACCACGGGACTGCAGAACACCGGGGAGCTGTTTTTT.

The rearrangement uses TRBV6-6 and TRBJ2-7; 7 nucleotides agree with TRBD2. Germline loops: CDR1 MNHNY, CDR2 SVGAGI (reference sequence). CDR3 length: 15 amino acids. V trimming: 6 bases; J trimming: 3 bases; junction bases outside the gene matches: 11. CDR3: CASSLRGGVIYEQYF. CDR3 nucleotide sequence: TGTGCCAGCAGCCTGCGTGGGGGGGTAATCTACGAGCAGTACTTC.

This chain uses TRBV19 with TRBJ1-1; TRBD1 agrees at 7 bases. The CDR3 sequence is 15 residues long. Trimming cost V 5 bases and J 0 bases; bases outside gene matches: 6. The germline V gene encodes CDR1 LNHDA and CDR2 SQIVND (reference sequence). CDR3 nucleotides: TGTGCCAGTAGTTCATCCGGGACAGTGAACACTGAAGCTTTCTTT. It codes for CASSSSGTVNTEAFF.

The chain employs TRBV9 and TRBJ2-1, with 13 bases that match TRBD2. In germline, CDR1 is SGDLS, CDR2 YYNGEE. V trimming: 0 bases; J trimming: 8 bases; junction bases outside the gene matches: 5. The CDR3 spans 16 residues. CDR3 DNA sequence: TGTGCCAGCAGCGTAGCGGGGACTAGCGGGGATTATGAGCAGTTCTTC. Its translation: CASSVAGTSGDYEQFF.

The V and J genes are TRBV28 and TRBJ2-1; 8 positions agree with TRBD2. V shed 5 bases and J 6 bases; nucleotides not matched to a gene: 15. The germline gives CDR1 MDHEN, CDR2 SYDVKM. This CDR3 region has 17 residues. The CDR3 nucleotides read TGTGCCAGCAGTAATACGAGAAAGCGGGAGCGGGGCAATGAGCAGTTCTTC. As protein: CASSNTRKRERGNEQFF.

V usage is TRBV21-1 and J usage is TRBJ2-5; the D call in the table, TRBD2, was not verified against the DNA. TRBV21-1 is reported as a pseudogene. The CDR3 consists of 16 residues. The CDR3 spells CASSKNGSGRQETQYF. CDR3 coding DNA: TGTGCCAGCAGCAAAAACGGTAGCGGGAGGCAAGAGACCCAGTACTTC.

This clone was observed once. This sequence joins TRBV11-2 and TRBJ2-1; 9 bases align to TRBD2. Germline CDR1 and CDR2: SGHAT and FQNNGV. The V segment lost 5 bases and the J segment 7 bases; nucleotides outside the gene matches: 18. The CDR3 has 18 amino acids. The CDR3 region has the DNA TGTGCCAGCAGCCACATCCTAGATTGGGCGGGGGGGGTTAATGAGCAGTTCTTC. Protein sequence: CASSHILDWAGGVNEQFF.

This clone came up once. The rearrangement links TRBV6-1 to TRBJ1-1; D gene unclear. In germline, CDR1 is MNHNS, CDR2 SASEGT. Trimming took off 3 bases at V and 5 bases at J, with 7 bases between the two ends. The CDR3 totals 12 residues. The CDR3 sequence: CASSDPGTEAFF. The CDR3 region has the DNA TGTGCCAGCAGTGATCCGGGAACTGAAGCTTTCTTT.

The V and J genes are TRBV5-1 and TRBJ2-3; D not resolved. Deletions cut 0 bases from V and 2 bases from J, with 16 bases between. The CDR3 runs 17 residues. Germline V gene data show CDR1 as SGHRS and CDR2 as YFSETQ. CDR3 residues: CASSLAGPNLYTDTQYF. For the CDR3, the DNA is TGCGCCAGCAGCTTGGCTGGGCCAAACCTCTACACAGATACGCAGTATTTT.

The chain carries TRBV6-2 or TRBV6-3 and TRBJ1-5; D unclear. V was clipped by 3 bases and J by 2 bases, with 11 bases between them. Germline lookup yields CDR1 MNHEY and CDR2 SVGEGT. The CDR3 is made up of 15 amino acids. The CDR3 region is CASSYAEMGNQPQHF. In DNA, the CDR3 is TGTGCCAGCAGTTATGCGGAGATGGGCAATCAGCCCCAGCATTTT.

The genes are TRBV7-9 and TRBJ2-7, with D maybe TRBD2 (5 bases). This CDR3 region has 13 residues. The germline V and J ends were trimmed by 3 bases and 7 bases, with 13 bases remaining between them. Per the germline V gene, CDR1 is SEHNR and CDR2 is FQNEAQ (reference sequence). CDR3 amino acids: CASSLEEVKEQYF. As DNA, the CDR3 is TGTGCCAGCAGCTTGGAGGAGGTTAAAGAGCAGTACTTC.

The DNA of the CDR3 is TGTGCCAGCAGCCGAGGGACAGGAGAAGAGACCCAGTACTTC. Translation: CASSRGTGEETQYF. The V call is TRBV5-6, the J call TRBJ2-5, with TRBD1 matching over 8 bases. The CDR3 loop spans 14 amino acids. Germline V gene sequence: CDR1 SGHDT, CDR2 YYEEEE. V lost 4 bases, J lost 3 bases, and 5 bases stayed unmatched.

This sequence joins TRBV6-5 and TRBJ2-2; D gene uncertain. Trimming shortened V by 4 bases and J by 6 bases, and 9 bases separated the two germline ends. In germline, CDR1 is MNHEY, CDR2 SVGAGI. This CDR3 contains 13 residues. The CDR3 region has the DNA TGTGCCAGCAGTTCGAGGCCAGCCGGGGAGCTGTTTTTT. This encodes CASSSRPAGELFF.

This chain uses TRBV6-5 with TRBJ1-2; D is undetermined. V was shortened by 8 bases and J by 8 bases, with 21 bases between the two germline ends. Per the germline V gene, CDR1 is MNHEY and CDR2 is SVGAGI. This CDR3 region has 14 residues. CDR3 amino acids: CASRSEGGSEGYTF. The DNA for the CDR3 is TGTGCCAGCCGATCGGAGGGTGGTTCGGAGGGCTACACCTTC.

The J gene is TRBJ2-7, the V gene TRBV14; D is unclear. The V and J ends lost 0 bases and 5 bases respectively, with 11 bases between them. This CDR3 is built from 14 residues. CDR1 and CDR2 from the germline V gene are SGHDN and FVKESK. Written as DNA, the CDR3 is TGTGCCAGCAGCCAAGATTTCGGTTTCCACGAGCAGTACTTC. This encodes CASSQDFGFHEQYF.

This rearrangement joins TRBV4-2 to TRBJ2-1; tentative D call: TRBD1 (7 bases). Germline V gene data show CDR1 as LGHNA and CDR2 as YNFKEQ. The CDR3 is made up of 20 amino acids. The germline V and J ends were trimmed by 0 bases and 6 bases, with 27 bases remaining between them. The DNA of the CDR3 is TGTGCCAGCAGCCAAGAAGAAAGAGGGCAGAACGGAGGGACAGTCAATGAGCAGTTCTTC. This gives the protein CASSQEERGQNGGTVNEQFF.

The rearrangement uses TRBV9 and TRBJ2-3, with D perhaps matching TRBD2 (5 bases). The CDR3 totals 16 residues. V was shortened by 0 bases and J by 4 bases, with 15 bases between the two germline ends. The V gene's germline CDR1 is SGDLS and CDR2 YYNGEE. The CDR3 DNA reads TGTGCCAGCAGCGTAGAGGGTCACCTGAGGGCAGATACGCAGTATTTT. The encoded protein is CASSVEGHLRADTQYF.

V is TRBV20-1 and J is TRBJ1-3, with no clear D. CDR3 length: 16 residues. Trimming left V 3 bases short and J 4 bases short, with 19 bases between. CDR1 and CDR2 (germline): DFQATT, SNEGSKA (reference sequence). CDR3 DNA: TGCAGTGCTAGTATAGCGGGCCCAGCGGGGGGAAACACCATATATTTT. This translates into CSASIAGPAGGNTIYF.

V usage is TRBV2 and J usage is TRBJ1-4; 7 bases map to TRBD1. The ends lost 8 bases at V and 7 bases at J; junction bases unmatched: 13. Germline loops: CDR1 SNHLY, CDR2 FYNNEI. The CDR3 contains 15 residues. The CDR3 here is CASSEGAVGGEKLFF. In DNA form, the CDR3 reads TGTGCCAGCTCCGAGGGGGCCGTGGGTGGTGAAAAACTGTTTTTT.